This is a list of T cell receptor beta chains from one sample in a study of T cell responses to AZD1222 COVID-19 vaccine. Method: immunoSEQ multiplex PCR; TCRdb's copy keeps in-frame clones and lacks some. Of about 180,000 clones listed, approximately 91% are singletons. This specimen consisted of peripheral blood, obtained 28 days after the second AZD1222 dose. The receptors here all came from an adult who received the AZD1222 COVID-19 vaccine. CDR3s include the opening cysteine and the closing phenylalanine or tryptophan. D genes are given only for firm matches. Clone size is shown for a subset of rows, as once, few, many or a class of expanded clone.

clone_size: NA; j_call: TRBJ2-7; d_call: TRBD2; v_call: TRBV20-1; cdr3_aa: CSASGTKWYF; cdr3_nt: TGCAGTGCTAGCGGGACTAAATGGTACTTC
clone_size: NA; j_call: TRBJ1-6; d_call: TRBD1; v_call: TRBV9; cdr3_aa: CASSSRDRGSSPLHF; cdr3_nt: TGTGCCAGCAGCTCCCGGGACAGGGGAAGTTCACCCCTCCACTTT
clone_size: NA; j_call: TRBJ2-7; d_call: NA; v_call: TRBV25-1; cdr3_aa: CATSQYYEQYF; cdr3_nt: TGTGCTACGTCCCAATACTACGAGCAGTACTTC
clone_size: NA; j_call: TRBJ1-2; d_call: TRBD1; v_call: TRBV30; cdr3_aa: CAWRTGRGDYGYTF; cdr3_nt: TGTGCCTGGAGGACCGGCAGGGGGGACTATGGCTACACCTTC
clone_size: NA; j_call: TRBJ2-5; d_call: NA; v_call: TRBV5-6; cdr3_aa: CASSLVVWEEETQYF; cdr3_nt: TGTGCCAGCAGCTTGGTGGTGTGGGAGGAAGAGACCCAGTACTTC
clone_size: NA; j_call: TRBJ2-3; d_call: TRBD2; v_call: TRBV3-1/TRBV3-2; cdr3_aa: CASSQGLAGQSTDTQYF; cdr3_nt: TGTGCCAGCAGCCAAGGGCTAGCGGGACAGAGCACAGATACGCAGTATTTT
clone_size: NA; j_call: TRBJ2-5; d_call: NA; v_call: TRBV6-1; cdr3_aa: CASSEEIETQYF; cdr3_nt: TGTGCCAGCAGTGAAGAGATAGAGACCCAGTACTTC
clone_size: NA; j_call: TRBJ1-5; d_call: NA; v_call: TRBV27; cdr3_aa: CASSGQRSNQPQHF; cdr3_nt: TGTGCCAGCAGCGGACAGAGGAGCAATCAGCCCCAGCATTTT
clone_size: once; j_call: TRBJ1-1; d_call: NA; v_call: TRBV18; cdr3_aa: CASSQTVEAFF; cdr3_nt: TGTGCCAGCTCACAGACAGTTGAAGCTTTCTTT
clone_size: NA; j_call: TRBJ2-7; d_call: TRBD1; v_call: TRBV27; cdr3_aa: CASSLVGGTGGFEQYF; cdr3_nt: TGTGCCAGCAGTTTAGTCGGTGGGACAGGGGGCTTCGAGCAGTACTTC
clone_size: NA; j_call: TRBJ1-2; d_call: NA; v_call: TRBV4-2; cdr3_aa: CASSQDHNYGYTF; cdr3_nt: TGTGCCAGCAGCCAAGATCATAACTATGGCTACACCTTC
clone_size: NA; j_call: TRBJ1-2; d_call: TRBD1; v_call: TRBV7-2; cdr3_aa: CASSTSGGGYGYTF; cdr3_nt: TGTGCCAGCTCCACATCAGGGGGAGGGTATGGCTACACCTTC
clone_size: NA; j_call: TRBJ2-2; d_call: TRBD1; v_call: TRBV9; cdr3_aa: CASTDPPQGVPGELFF; cdr3_nt: TGTGCCAGCACTGACCCCCCACAGGGGGTGCCCGGGGAGCTGTTTTTT
clone_size: NA; j_call: TRBJ2-1; d_call: TRBD1; v_call: TRBV9; cdr3_aa: CASSVRDRGRGEQFF; cdr3_nt: TGTGCCAGCAGCGTCCGGGACAGGGGGCGGGGTGAGCAGTTCTTC
clone_size: NA; j_call: TRBJ1-3; d_call: NA; v_call: TRBV3-1/TRBV3-2; cdr3_aa: CASSQVPTSGNTIYF; cdr3_nt: TGTGCCAGCAGCCAAGTCCCAACCTCTGGAAACACCATATATTTT
clone_size: NA; j_call: TRBJ2-5; d_call: NA; v_call: TRBV19; cdr3_aa: CASSISRVRETQYF; cdr3_nt: TGTGCCAGTAGTATAAGCAGGGTTAGGGAGACCCAGTACTTC
clone_size: NA; j_call: TRBJ1-1; d_call: NA; v_call: TRBV12-3/TRBV12-4; cdr3_aa: CASRIKATEAFF; cdr3_nt: TGTGCCAGCCGTATAAAGGCTACTGAAGCTTTCTTT
clone_size: NA; j_call: TRBJ1-5; d_call: NA; v_call: TRBV2; cdr3_aa: CASSREGGNQPQHF; cdr3_nt: TGTGCCAGCAGCCGCGAGGGGGGGAATCAGCCCCAGCATTTT
clone_size: NA; j_call: TRBJ2-7; d_call: NA; v_call: TRBV6-5; cdr3_aa: CASSYSGGPYEQYF; cdr3_nt: TGTGCCAGCAGTTACTCGGGGGGGCCCTACGAGCAGTACTTC
clone_size: NA; j_call: TRBJ2-5; d_call: NA; v_call: TRBV7-3; cdr3_aa: CASSTTSQETQYF; cdr3_nt: TGTGCCAGCAGCACGACTAGCCAAGAGACCCAGTACTTC
clone_size: NA; j_call: TRBJ1-4; d_call: NA; v_call: TRBV7-9; cdr3_aa: CASSLPGANEKLFF; cdr3_nt: TGTGCCAGCAGCTTACCAGGGGCTAATGAAAAACTGTTTTTT
clone_size: NA; j_call: TRBJ2-5; d_call: NA; v_call: TRBV12-5; cdr3_aa: CASGLGAGNQETQYF; cdr3_nt: TGTGCTAGTGGTTTAGGGGCAGGAAACCAAGAGACCCAGTACTTC
clone_size: NA; j_call: TRBJ2-7; d_call: NA; v_call: TRBV7-6; cdr3_aa: CASSLELRGTYEQYF; cdr3_nt: TGTGCCAGCAGCTTAGAATTGAGAGGGACCTACGAGCAGTACTTC
clone_size: NA; j_call: TRBJ1-4; d_call: TRBD1; v_call: TRBV29-1; cdr3_aa: CSYGGQGELFF; cdr3_nt: TGCAGCTACGGCGGCCAGGGGGAACTGTTTTTT
clone_size: NA; j_call: TRBJ2-3; d_call: NA; v_call: TRBV3-1/TRBV3-2; cdr3_aa: CASSQGSPSLTQYF; cdr3_nt: TGTGCCAGCAGCCAAGGCTCTCCTAGCCTAACGCAGTATTTT
clone_size: NA; j_call: TRBJ2-1; d_call: NA; v_call: TRBV6-5; cdr3_aa: CASRAFTGNYNEQFF; cdr3_nt: TGTGCCAGCAGGGCCTTTACCGGGAATTACAATGAGCAGTTCTTC
clone_size: NA; j_call: TRBJ1-2; d_call: TRBD1; v_call: TRBV12-3/TRBV12-4; cdr3_aa: CASTSGQGSGYTF; cdr3_nt: TGTGCCAGCACCTCGGGACAGGGGTCCGGCTACACCTTC
clone_size: NA; j_call: TRBJ2-7; d_call: NA; v_call: TRBV18; cdr3_aa: CASSPYTDEQYF; cdr3_nt: TGTGCCAGCTCACCTTATACCGACGAGCAGTACTTC
clone_size: NA; j_call: TRBJ1-5; d_call: TRBD1; v_call: TRBV4-2; cdr3_aa: CASSQGPGQGADGLGQPQHF; cdr3_nt: TGTGCCAGCAGCCAAGGACCGGGACAGGGGGCGGATGGTTTAGGTCAGCCCCAGCATTTT